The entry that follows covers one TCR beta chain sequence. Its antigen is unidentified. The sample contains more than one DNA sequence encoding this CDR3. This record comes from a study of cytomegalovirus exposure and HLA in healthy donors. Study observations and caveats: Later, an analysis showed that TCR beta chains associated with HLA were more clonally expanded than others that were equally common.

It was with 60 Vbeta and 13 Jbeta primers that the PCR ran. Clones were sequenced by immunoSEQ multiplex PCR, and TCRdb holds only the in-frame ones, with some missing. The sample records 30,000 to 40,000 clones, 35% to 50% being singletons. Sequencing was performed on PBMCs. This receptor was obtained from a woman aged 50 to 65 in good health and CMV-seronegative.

The CDR3 coding sequence is TGTGCCAGTAGCCCCCGGACGGGGAGGACTGAAGCTTTCTTT. This encodes CASSPRTGRTEAFF. The chain uses TRBV19 and TRBJ1-1; D is unclear. This CDR3 contains 14 residues. Germline V lookup: CDR1 LNHDA, CDR2 SQIVND (reference sequence). V gave up 6 bases and J gave up 5 bases, with 16 bases separating them.